What follows describes a single T cell receptor beta chain. Time point indicated: pretreatment peripheral blood. The source of the sample is a study of PD-L1 blockade in urothelial cancer. TCRdb's table, derived via immunoSEQ multiplex PCR, lists solely in-frame clones and lacks some. The sample consists of tens of thousands of clones, approximately 90% of them appearing once. Germline CDR1 is LNHDA and CDR2 is SQIVND (reference sequence). The CDR3 extends over 16 amino acids. With 5 bases removed from V and 10 bases from J, the gap between germline ends came to 23 bases. The gene calls are TRBV19 and TRBJ1-4, with D hard to call. The clonotype comes from a woman aged 55-75 years with urothelial cancer. The input for sequencing was PBMCs, taken around atezolizumab (anti-PD-L1) treatment. CDR3 DNA sequence: TGTGCCAGTAGTCCCCCTCAGGTGTCGCAAATCGGAAAACTGTTTTTT. Residues: CASSPPQVSQIGKLFF.